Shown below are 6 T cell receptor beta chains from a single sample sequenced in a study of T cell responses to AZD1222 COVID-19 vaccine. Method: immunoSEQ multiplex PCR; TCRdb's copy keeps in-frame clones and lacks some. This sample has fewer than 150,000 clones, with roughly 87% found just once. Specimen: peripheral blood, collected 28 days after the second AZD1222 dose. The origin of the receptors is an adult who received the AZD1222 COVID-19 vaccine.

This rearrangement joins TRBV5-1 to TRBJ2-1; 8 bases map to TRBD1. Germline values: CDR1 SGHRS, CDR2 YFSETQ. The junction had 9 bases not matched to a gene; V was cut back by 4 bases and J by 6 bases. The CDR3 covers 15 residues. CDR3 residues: CASSLGQGGGNEQFF. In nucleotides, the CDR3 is TGCGCCAGCAGCCTTGGACAGGGAGGAGGCAATGAGCAGTTCTTC.

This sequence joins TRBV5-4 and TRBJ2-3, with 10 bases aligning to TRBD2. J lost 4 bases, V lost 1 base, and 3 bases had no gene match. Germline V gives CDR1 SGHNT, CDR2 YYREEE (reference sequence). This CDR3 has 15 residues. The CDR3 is CASSLSAGGPDTQYF. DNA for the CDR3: TGTGCCAGCAGCTTGTCAGCGGGAGGGCCAGATACGCAGTATTTT.

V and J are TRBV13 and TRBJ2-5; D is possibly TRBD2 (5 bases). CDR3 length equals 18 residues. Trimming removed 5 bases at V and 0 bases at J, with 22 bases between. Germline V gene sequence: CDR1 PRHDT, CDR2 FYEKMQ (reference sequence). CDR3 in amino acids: CASSRSPGRRRNQETQYF. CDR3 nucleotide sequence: TGTGCCAGCAGCCGATCACCCGGGCGGAGGAGAAACCAAGAGACCCAGTACTTC.

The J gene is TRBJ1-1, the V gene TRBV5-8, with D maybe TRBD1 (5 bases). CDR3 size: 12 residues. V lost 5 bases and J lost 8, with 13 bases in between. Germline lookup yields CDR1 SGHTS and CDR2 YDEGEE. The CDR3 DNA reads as TGTGCCAGCAGGCCGCAGGGAAGGGAAGCTTTCTTT. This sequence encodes CASRPQGREAFF.

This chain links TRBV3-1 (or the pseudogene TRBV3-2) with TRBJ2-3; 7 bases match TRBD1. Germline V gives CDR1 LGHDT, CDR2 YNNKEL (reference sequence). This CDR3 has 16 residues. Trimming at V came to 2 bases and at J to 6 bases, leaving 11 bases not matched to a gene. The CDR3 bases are TGTGCCAGCAGCCAACCTGGGACAGCCAACGCGGATACGCAGTATTTT. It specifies CASSQPGTANADTQYF.

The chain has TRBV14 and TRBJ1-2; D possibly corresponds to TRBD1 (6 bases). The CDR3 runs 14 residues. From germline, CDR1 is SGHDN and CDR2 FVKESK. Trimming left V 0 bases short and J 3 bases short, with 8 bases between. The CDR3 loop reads CASSQDGQYYGYTF. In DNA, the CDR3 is TGTGCCAGCAGCCAAGACGGACAGTACTATGGCTACACCTTC.